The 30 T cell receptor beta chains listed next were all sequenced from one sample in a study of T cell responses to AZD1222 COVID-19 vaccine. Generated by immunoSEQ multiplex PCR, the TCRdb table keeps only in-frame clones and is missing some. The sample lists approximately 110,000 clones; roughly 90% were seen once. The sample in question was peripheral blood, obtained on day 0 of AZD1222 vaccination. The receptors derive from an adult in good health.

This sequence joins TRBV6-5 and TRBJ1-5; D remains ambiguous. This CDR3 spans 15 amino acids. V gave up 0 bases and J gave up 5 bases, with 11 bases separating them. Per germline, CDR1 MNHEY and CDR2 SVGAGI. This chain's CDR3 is CASSYSMAPDQPQHF. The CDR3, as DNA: TGTGCCAGCAGTTACTCGATGGCCCCCGATCAGCCCCAGCATTTT.

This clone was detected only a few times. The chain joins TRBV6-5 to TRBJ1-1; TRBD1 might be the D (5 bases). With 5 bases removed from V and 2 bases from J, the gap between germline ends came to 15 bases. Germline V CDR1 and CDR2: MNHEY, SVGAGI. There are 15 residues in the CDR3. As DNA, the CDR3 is TGTGCCAGCAGTCCCCGGTCCCGGGACAACACTGAAGCTTTCTTT. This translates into CASSPRSRDNTEAFF.

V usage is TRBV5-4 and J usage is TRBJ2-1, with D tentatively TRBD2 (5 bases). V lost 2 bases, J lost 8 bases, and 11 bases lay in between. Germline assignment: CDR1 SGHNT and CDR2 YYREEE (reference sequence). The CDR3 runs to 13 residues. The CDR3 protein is CASSFSGNDEQFF. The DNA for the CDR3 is TGTGCCAGCAGCTTTTCGGGGAATGATGAGCAGTTCTTC.

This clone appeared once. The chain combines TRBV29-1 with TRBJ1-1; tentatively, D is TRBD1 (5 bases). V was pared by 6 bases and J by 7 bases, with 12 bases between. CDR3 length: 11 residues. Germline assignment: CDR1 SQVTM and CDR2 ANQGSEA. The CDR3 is CSVVRGVEAFF. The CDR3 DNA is TGCAGCGTGGTGAGGGGCGTTGAAGCTTTCTTT. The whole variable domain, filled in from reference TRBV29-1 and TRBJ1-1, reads SAVISQKPSRDICQRGTSLTIQCQVDSQVTMMFWYRQQPGQSLTLIATANQGSEATYESGFVIDKFPISRPNLTFSTLTVSNMSPEDSSIYLCSVVRGVEAFFGQGTRLTVV.

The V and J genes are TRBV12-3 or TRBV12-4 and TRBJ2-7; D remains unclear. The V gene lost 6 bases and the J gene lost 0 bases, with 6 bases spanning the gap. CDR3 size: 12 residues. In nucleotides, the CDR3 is TGTGCCAGCAGCCCCCCCTCCTACGAGCAGTACTTC. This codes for CASSPPSYEQYF.

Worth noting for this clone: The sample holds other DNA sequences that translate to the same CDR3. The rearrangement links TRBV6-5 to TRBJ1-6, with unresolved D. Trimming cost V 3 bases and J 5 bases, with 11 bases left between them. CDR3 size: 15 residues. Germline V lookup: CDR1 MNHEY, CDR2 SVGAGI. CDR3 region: CASSYSDGHNSPLHF. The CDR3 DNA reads TGTGCCAGCAGTTATTCGGACGGGCATAATTCACCCCTCCACTTT.

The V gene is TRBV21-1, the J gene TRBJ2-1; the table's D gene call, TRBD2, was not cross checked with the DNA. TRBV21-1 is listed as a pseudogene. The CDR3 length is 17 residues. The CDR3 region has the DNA TGTGCCAGCAGCAAATGTGGGGGGAAATCCTCCTACAATGAGCAGTTCTTC. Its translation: CASSKCGGKSSYNEQFF.

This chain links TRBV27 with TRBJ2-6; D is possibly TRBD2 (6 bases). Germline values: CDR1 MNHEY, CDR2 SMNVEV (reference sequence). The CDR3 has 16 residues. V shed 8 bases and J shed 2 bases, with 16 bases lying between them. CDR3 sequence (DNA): TGTGCCAGCTCCCCCTTTTGGGGGGCTGGGGCCAACGTCCTGACTTTC. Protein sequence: CASSPFWGAGANVLTF.

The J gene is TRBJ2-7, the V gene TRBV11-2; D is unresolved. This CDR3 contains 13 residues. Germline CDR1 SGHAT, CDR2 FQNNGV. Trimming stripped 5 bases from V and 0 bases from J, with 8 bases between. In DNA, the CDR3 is TGTGCCAGCAGCCCCAGCCCCTCCTACGAGCAGTACTTC. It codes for CASSPSPSYEQYF. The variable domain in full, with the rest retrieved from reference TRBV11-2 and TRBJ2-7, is EAGVAQSPRYKIIEKRQSVAFWCNPISGHATLYWYQQILGQGPKLLIQFQNNGVVDDSQLPKDRFSAERLKGVDSTLKIQPAKLEDSAVYLCASSPSPSYEQYFGPGTRLTVT.

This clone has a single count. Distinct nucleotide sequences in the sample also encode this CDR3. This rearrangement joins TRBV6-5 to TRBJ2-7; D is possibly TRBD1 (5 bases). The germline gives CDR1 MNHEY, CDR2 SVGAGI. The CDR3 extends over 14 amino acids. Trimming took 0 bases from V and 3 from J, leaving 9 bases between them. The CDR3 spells CASSYSGQGYEQYF. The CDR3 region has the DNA TGTGCCAGCAGTTACTCTGGCCAGGGCTACGAGCAGTACTTC.

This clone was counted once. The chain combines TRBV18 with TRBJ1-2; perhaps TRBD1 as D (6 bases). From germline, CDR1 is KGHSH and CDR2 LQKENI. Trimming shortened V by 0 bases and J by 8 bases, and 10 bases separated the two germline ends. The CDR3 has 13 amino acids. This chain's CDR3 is CASSPPGGLGYTF. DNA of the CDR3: TGTGCCAGCTCACCACCTGGGGGGCTAGGCTACACCTTC.

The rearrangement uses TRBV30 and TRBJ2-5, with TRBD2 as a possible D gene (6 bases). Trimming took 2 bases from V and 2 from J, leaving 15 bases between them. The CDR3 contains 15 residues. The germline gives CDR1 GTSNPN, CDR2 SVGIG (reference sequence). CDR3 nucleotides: TGTGCCTGGAGTATTGGAGCGGGCCTTCAAGAGACCCAGTACTTC. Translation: CAWSIGAGLQETQYF.

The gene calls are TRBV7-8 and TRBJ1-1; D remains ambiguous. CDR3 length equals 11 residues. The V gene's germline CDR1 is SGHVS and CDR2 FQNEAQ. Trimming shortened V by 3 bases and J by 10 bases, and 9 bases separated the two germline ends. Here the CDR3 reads CASSLTRGAFF. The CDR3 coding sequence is TGTGCCAGCAGCTTGACCCGGGGAGCTTTCTTT.

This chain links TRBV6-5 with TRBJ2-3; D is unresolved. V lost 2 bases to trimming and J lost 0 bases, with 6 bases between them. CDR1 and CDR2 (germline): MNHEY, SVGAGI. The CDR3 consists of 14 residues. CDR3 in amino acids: CASSYTGSTDTQYF. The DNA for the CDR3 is TGTGCCAGCAGTTACACGGGTAGCACAGATACGCAGTATTTT.

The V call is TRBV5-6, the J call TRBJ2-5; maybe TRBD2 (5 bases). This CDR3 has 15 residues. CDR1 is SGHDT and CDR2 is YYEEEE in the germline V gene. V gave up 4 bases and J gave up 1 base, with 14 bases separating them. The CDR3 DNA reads TGTGCCAGCAGCCGTCGGGGTGTGGGCCAAGAGACCCAGTACTTC. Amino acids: CASSRRGVGQETQYF.

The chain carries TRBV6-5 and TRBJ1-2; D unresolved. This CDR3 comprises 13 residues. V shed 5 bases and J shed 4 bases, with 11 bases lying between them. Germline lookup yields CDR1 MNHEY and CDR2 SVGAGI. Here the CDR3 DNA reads TGTGCCAGCAGTAACCCATCGGGCTATGGCTACACCTTC. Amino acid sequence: CASSNPSGYGYTF.

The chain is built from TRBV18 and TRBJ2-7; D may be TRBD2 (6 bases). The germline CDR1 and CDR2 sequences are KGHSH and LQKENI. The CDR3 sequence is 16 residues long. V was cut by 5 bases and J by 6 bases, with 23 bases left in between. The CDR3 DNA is TGTGCCAGCTCATCAAGACGGTCGGGAGTTCTTACCGAGCAGTACTTC. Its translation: CASSSRRSGVLTEQYF. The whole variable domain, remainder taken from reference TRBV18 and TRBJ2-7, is NAGVMQNPRHLVRRRGQEARLRCSPMKGHSHVYWYRQLPEEGLKFMVYLQKENIIDESGMPKERFSAEFPKEGPSILRIQQVVRGDSAAYFCASSSRRSGVLTEQYFGPGTRLTVT.

The CDR3 loop is CASSLYSYNSPLHF. DNA of the CDR3: TGTGCCAGCAGTTTATACTCCTATAATTCACCCCTCCACTTT. V is TRBV28 and J is TRBJ1-6; D gene unclear. The germline V gene encodes CDR1 MDHEN and CDR2 SYDVKM. This CDR3 comprises 14 residues. Trimming removed 1 base at V and 0 bases at J, with 1 base between.

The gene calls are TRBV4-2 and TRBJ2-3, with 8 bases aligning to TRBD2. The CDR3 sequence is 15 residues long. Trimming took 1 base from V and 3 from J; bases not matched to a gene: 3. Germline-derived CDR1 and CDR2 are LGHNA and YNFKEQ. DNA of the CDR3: TGTGCCAGCAGCCAAGCGGGGGGGCGGACAGATACGCAGTATTTT. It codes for CASSQAGGRTDTQYF.

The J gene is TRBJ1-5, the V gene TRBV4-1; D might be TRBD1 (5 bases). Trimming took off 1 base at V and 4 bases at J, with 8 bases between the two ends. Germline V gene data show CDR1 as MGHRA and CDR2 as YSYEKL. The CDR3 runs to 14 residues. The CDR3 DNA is TGCGCCAGCAGCCAAGCCAGGGCGAATCAGCCCCAGCATTTT. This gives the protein CASSQARANQPQHF.

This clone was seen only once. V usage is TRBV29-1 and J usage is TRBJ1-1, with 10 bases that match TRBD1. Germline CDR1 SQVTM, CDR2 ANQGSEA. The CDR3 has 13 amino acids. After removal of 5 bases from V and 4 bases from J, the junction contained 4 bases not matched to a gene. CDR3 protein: CSVRQGASTEAFF. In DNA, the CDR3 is TGCAGCGTTCGACAGGGGGCTAGCACTGAAGCTTTCTTT.

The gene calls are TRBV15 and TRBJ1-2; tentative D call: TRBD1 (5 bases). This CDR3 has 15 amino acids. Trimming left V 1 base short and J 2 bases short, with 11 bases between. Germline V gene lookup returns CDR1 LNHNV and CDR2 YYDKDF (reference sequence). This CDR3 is CATSRGRGSNYGYTF. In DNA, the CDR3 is TGTGCCACCAGCAGAGGGAGGGGTTCCAACTATGGCTACACCTTC.

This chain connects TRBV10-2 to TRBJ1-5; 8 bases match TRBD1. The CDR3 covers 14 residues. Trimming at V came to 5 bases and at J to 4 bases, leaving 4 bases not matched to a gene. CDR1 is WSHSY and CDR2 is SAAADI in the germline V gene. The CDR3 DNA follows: TGCGCCAGCAGTCTTACAGGGGGAAATCAGCCCCAGCATTTT. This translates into CASSLTGGNQPQHF.

The CDR3 reads CASSLVQGTQETQYF. CDR3 nucleotides: TGTGCCAGCAGCTTAGTTCAGGGTACCCAAGAGACCCAGTACTTC. The chain joins TRBV7-9 to TRBJ2-5, with D perhaps TRBD1 (5 bases). Germline CDR1 and CDR2: SEHNR and FQNEAQ (reference sequence). Trimming pared 1 base from V and 1 base from J, leaving 10 bases between. The CDR3 loop spans 15 amino acids.

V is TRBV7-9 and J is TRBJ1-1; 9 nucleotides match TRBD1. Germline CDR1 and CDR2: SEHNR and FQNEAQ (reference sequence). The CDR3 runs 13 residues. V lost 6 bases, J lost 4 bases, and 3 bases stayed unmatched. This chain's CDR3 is CASSGQGFTEAFF. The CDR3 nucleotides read TGTGCCAGCAGTGGACAGGGGTTCACTGAAGCTTTCTTT.

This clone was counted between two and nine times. The CDR3 region is CASSFQGYLTDTQYF. CDR3 bases: TGCGCCAGCAGCTTCCAGGGATACCTCACAGATACGCAGTATTTT. This rearrangement joins TRBV5-1 to TRBJ2-3, with a tentative D call TRBD1 (5 bases). Looked up from germline, CDR1 is SGHRS and CDR2 is YFSETQ. The V end lost 2 bases, the J end lost 2 bases, and 12 bases lay between the germline ends. CDR3 length: 15 residues. The variable domain in full, with the rest retrieved from reference TRBV5-1 and TRBJ2-3, is KAGVTQTPRYLIKTRGQQVTLSCSPISGHRSVSWYQQTPGQGLQFLFEYFSETQRNKGNFPGRFSGRQFSNSRSEMNVSTLELGDSALYLCASSFQGYLTDTQYFGPGTRLTVL.

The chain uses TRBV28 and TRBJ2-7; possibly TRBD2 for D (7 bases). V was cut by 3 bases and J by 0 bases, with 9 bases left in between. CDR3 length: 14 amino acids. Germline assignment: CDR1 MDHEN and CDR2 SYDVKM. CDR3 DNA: TGTGCCAGCAGTTTCGGGGGGCTCTCCTACGAGCAGTACTTC. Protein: CASSFGGLSYEQYF.

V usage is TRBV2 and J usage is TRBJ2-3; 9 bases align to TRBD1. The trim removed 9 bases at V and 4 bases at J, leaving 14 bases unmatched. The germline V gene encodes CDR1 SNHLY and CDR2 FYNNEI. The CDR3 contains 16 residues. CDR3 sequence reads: CASRGPGTGSPDTQYF. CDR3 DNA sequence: TGTGCCAGTAGAGGCCCCGGGACAGGGTCCCCAGATACGCAGTATTTT.

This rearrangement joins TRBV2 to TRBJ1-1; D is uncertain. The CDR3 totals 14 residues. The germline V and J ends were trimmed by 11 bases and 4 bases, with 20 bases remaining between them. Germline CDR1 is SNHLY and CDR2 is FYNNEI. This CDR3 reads CAGNLEIRATEAFF. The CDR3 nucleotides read TGTGCCGGCAACTTGGAAATTAGGGCCACTGAAGCTTTCTTT.

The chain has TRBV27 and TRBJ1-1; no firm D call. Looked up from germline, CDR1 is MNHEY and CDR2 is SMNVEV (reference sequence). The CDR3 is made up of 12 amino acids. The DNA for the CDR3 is TGTGCTAAGCAATACCCGAACACTGAAGCTTTCTTT. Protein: CAKQYPNTEAFF.